These 6 T cell receptor beta chains were sequenced from one sample in a study of patients and donors after allogeneic stem cell transplantation. One entry per CDR3 protein, called by TCRdb with MiXCR from the RT-PCR reads. The sample shows about a million distinct CDR3 sequences, 15% to 20% of them seen only once. Sample: blood, either unsorted or a sorted T cell fraction (not recorded which). The source of these receptors is a human donor who was either an allogeneic HSCT recipient or a stem cell or donor lymphocyte infusion donor (not recorded which). It is not recorded whose cells these are; they may come from a transplant donor.

Ten or more counts support this clonotype. The rearrangement joins TRBV12-3 or TRBV12-4 to TRBJ1-5; 8 nucleotides line up with TRBD1. CDR3 length equals 14 residues. V shed 6 bases, J shed 1 base, and the junction held 2 bases outside the gene matches. CDR3 nucleotides: TGTGCCAGCAGCGGGACAGGAAGCAATCAGCCCCAGCATTTT. It yields the protein CASSGTGSNQPQHF.

The chain has TRBV28 and TRBJ2-5; TRBD2 matches 7 bases. The CDR3 is made up of 17 amino acids. Trimming at V came to 3 bases and at J to 5 bases, leaving 15 bases not matched to a gene. Germline V gene data show CDR1 as MDHEN and CDR2 as SYDVKM. Here the CDR3 DNA reads TGTGCCAGCAGTTTCTTCGACGGGGGGAAGCGTCAGGAGACCCAGTACTTC. Amino acids: CASSFFDGGKRQETQYF.

This chain connects TRBV7-2 to TRBJ1-2, with TRBD1 identical over 8 bases. CDR1 is SGHTA and CDR2 is FQGNSA in the germline V gene. V lost 4 bases, J lost 10 bases, and 8 bases stayed unmatched. The length of the CDR3 is 13 residues. The CDR3 DNA sequence: TGTGCCAGCAGCTCCCTGGACAGGGTGCACTACACCTTC. Encoded protein: CASSSLDRVHYTF. Full variable domain (remainder filled in from reference TRBV7-2 and TRBJ1-2): GAGVSQSPSNKVTEKGKDVELRCDPISGHTALYWYRQSLGQGLEFLIYFQGNSAPDKSGLPSDRFSAERTGGSVSTLTIQRTQQEDSAVYLCASSSLDRVHYTFGSGTRLTVV.

This clonotype was detected only a few times. V and J are TRBV3-1 and TRBJ2-7; 8 bases are shared with TRBD2. The CDR3 runs to 15 residues. J lost 3 bases, V lost 1 base, and 5 bases had no gene match. The germline CDR1 and CDR2 sequences are LGHDT and YNNKEL (reference sequence). The CDR3 is CASSQVPGGRYEQYF. The DNA for the CDR3 is TGTGCCAGCAGCCAAGTCCCGGGAGGGCGCTACGAGCAGTACTTC.

The J gene is TRBJ2-7, the V gene TRBV24-1; 7 bases map to TRBD2. CDR3 length: 16 amino acids. The germline gives CDR1 KGHDR, CDR2 SFDVKD. The junction had 8 bases not matched to a gene; V was cut back by 4 bases and J by 0 bases. Here the CDR3 DNA reads TGTGCCACCAGTGACCACGGGCCGGGGGGCTCCTACGAGCAGTACTTC. It encodes CATSDHGPGGSYEQYF.

CDR3 sequence reads: CASSFTQGYGYTF. The CDR3 bases are TGTGCCAGCAGCTTCACCCAGGGCTATGGCTACACCTTC. V usage is TRBV7-2 and J usage is TRBJ1-2; tentative D call: TRBD1 (5 bases). CDR3 length: 13 amino acids. Germline CDR1 and CDR2: SGHTA and FQGNSA. Trimming shortened V by 3 bases and J by 4 bases, and 9 bases separated the two germline ends.